The clone carrying this T cell receptor (beta chain) was seen only once. Its target is not known. TCR beta cDNA libraries included unique molecular identifiers. Input amounts of about 0.95 to 11 million T cells were used. These gave 500,000 or so cDNA molecules, so each molecule approximated one T cell. TCRdb called the PCR reads again in MiXCR, with one record for every CDR3 protein. Of over 250,000 distinct CDR3 sequences listed, 30% to 45% are singletons. This entry is derived from a study of post-analysis software for immune sequencing data. Study context: Included courses were relapsing-remitting and secondary progressive multiple sclerosis; progressive-relapsing multiple sclerosis was also included.

The CDR3 length is 13 residues. Germline values: CDR1 SGHRS, CDR2 YFSETQ. Trimming removed 0 bases at V and 5 bases at J, with 6 bases between. Findings of the study overall: Patients showed TRBV5-6, TRBV5-1 and TRBV20-1 among four to six TRBV segments more frequent than in controls. F measure showed strong co-clustering of same-batch samples. Relative to controls, patients with multiple sclerosis showed significantly lower normalized Chao1 diversity.

The chain recombines TRBV5-1 with TRBJ2-1; D gene uncertain. The sample was blood. This TCR was recovered from a girl between 5 and 17 years old with multiple sclerosis. CDR3 loop: CASSLGSDNEQFF. CDR3 nucleotides: TGCGCCAGCAGCTTGGGATCGGACAATGAGCAGTTCTTC.